This T cell receptor (beta chain) was profiled in a study of blood T cell repertoires in COVID-19. About the study: Italy, Spain and the United States were the sources of the convalescent and acute COVID-19 samples. In each case, the material was cDNA or gDNA derived from T cells, B-cell-depleted T cells, or PBMCs.

Sequenced by immunoSEQ multiplex PCR; TCRdb stores in-frame clones only, minus some. This repertoire shows 150,000 or so clones, roughly 84% found once; its top ten account for approximately 5.4%. The V segment lost 7 bases and the J segment 1 base; nucleotides outside the gene matches: 15. The germline gives CDR1 LNHDA, CDR2 SQIVND (reference sequence). The CDR3 has 18 amino acids. Recruited during active infection, patients (from Seattle) were subsequently followed longitudinally. This clonotype originated in a woman between 50 and 59 years old with COVID-19, enrolled during active disease. The sequenced sample was peripheral blood. The chain combines TRBV19 with TRBJ2-3; 9 bases map to TRBD2. CDR3 amino acids: CASTPSGLARLGTDTQYF. CDR3 in DNA: TGTGCCAGTACTCCATCTGGACTAGCGCGTCTTGGCACAGATACGCAGTATTTT.